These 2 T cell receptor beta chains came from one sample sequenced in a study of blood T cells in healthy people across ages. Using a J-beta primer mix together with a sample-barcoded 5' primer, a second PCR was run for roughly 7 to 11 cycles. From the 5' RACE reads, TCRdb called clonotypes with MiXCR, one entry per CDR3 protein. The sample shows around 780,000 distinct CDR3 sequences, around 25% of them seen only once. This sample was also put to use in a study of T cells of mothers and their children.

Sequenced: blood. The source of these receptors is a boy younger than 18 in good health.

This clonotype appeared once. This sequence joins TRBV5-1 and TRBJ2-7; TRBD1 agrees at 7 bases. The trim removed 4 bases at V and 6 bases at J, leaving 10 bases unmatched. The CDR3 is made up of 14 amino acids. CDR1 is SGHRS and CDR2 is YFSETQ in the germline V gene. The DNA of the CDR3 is TGCGCCAGCAGCGGCGGACAGGTTCAATCCGAGCAGTACTTC. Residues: CASSGGQVQSEQYF.

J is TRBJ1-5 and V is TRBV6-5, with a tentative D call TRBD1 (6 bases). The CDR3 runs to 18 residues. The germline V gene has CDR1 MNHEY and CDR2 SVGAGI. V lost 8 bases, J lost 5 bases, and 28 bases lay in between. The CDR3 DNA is TGTGCCAGCGGTTCGCCCGGGACACCGGCATTCGGGCATCAGCCCCAGCATTTT. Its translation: CASGSPGTPAFGHQPQHF.